What follows is one T cell receptor (beta chain) and its context. Its antigen is unidentified. Sequencing targeted TCR beta in T cells from blood (CD8+ and CD4+). Negative isolation was applied to CD8+ and CD4+ T cells, and FACS enrichment was applied to TEMRA cells. This sample was included in a study of CD8 T cells in Susac syndrome. General study findings and limits: The authors acknowledged that their TCR sequencing and HLA analysis involved a relatively small number of individuals.

RNA totalling about 0.45 to 1 ug underwent reverse transcription with random hexamers. Multiplex immunoSEQ PCR targeted 54 Vbeta and 13 Jbeta TCR beta segments. Using its own MiXCR run on the immunoSEQ multiplex PCR reads, TCRdb lists one record per CDR3 protein. Among 300,000 to 350,000 distinct CDR3 sequences listed, 90% to 95% were seen once. CDR1 SGHAT and CDR2 FQNNGV come from the germline V gene. The CDR3 length is 19 residues. V was trimmed by 3 bases and J by 0 bases, leaving 21 bases between them. This chain uses TRBV11-2 with TRBJ2-4; D call uncertain. The source material was CD4+ T cells from PBMCs. This TCR was recovered from a human donor with multiple sclerosis. CDR3 nucleotides: TGTGCCAGCAGCTTCTCACGGGCCTCCTTCGATCTAGCCAAAAACATTCAGTACTTC. This sequence encodes CASSFSRASFDLAKNIQYF.